This T cell receptor (delta chain) was identified in a study of Vδ1+ human thymocytes. After alphabeta T cell depletion, CD3+ Vdelta1+ Vdelta2- thymocytes were sorted. Per germline, CDR1 TSWWSYY and CDR2 QGS. Trimming removed 7 bases at V and 3 bases at J, with 21 bases between. This CDR3 is 16 amino acids long. With regard to this clone: What it recognizes is unknown.

The template was reverse-transcribed extracted RNA. CDR3 amplicons came from multiplex PCR with pooled V-gene forward and constant-region reverse primers. TCRdb re-called the multiplex PCR reads using CATT. The sample gives roughly 50,000 delta-chain clones, less than 20% of which show up once; about 0.5% is in the top ten. Study conclusions and caveats: Bulk data may be misread because of unexpected Vdelta2 sequences. In the thymus, TRG and TRD repertoires looked highly polyclonal with Gaussian CDR3 lengths.

V usage is TRDV1 and J usage is TRDJ1, with a possible D match to TRDD3 (5 bases). Sequencing was done on a sample of Vdelta1+ gamma-delta thymocytes from the thymus. Subset meaning: FACS-sorted CD3+ TCRalphabeta- TCRVdelta1+ TCRVdelta2- thymocytes. The TCR originated in a boy under two years old who had congenital heart surgery. CDR3 loop: CALVTIGPPGSDKLIF. CDR3 bases: TGTGCTCTTGTTACCATTGGGCCCCCTGGGTCCGATAAACTCATCTTT.